The TCR beta chain under discussion was sequenced for a study of blood T cell repertoires in COVID-19. Study information: Acute and convalescent COVID-19 specimens originated in the United States, Italy and Spain.

Libraries were prepared by immunoSEQ multiplex PCR; TCRdb keeps only in-frame clonotypes and omits some of them. The table records about 68,000 clones, roughly 85% of them present only once. The CDR3 length is 15 residues. The germline V gene has CDR1 SQVTM and CDR2 ANQGSEA. V was pared by 4 bases and J by 2 bases, with 5 bases of the junction left unmatched. Sequenced input: peripheral blood. This receptor was identified in a woman between 45 and 60 years old with COVID-19, enrolled during active disease. The V call is TRBV29-1, the J call TRBJ2-7, with 13 bases aligning to TRBD2. The CDR3 sequence: CSVGVGTSGTYEQYF. The CDR3, as DNA: TGCAGCGTTGGGGTCGGGACTAGCGGGACCTACGAGCAGTACTTC.